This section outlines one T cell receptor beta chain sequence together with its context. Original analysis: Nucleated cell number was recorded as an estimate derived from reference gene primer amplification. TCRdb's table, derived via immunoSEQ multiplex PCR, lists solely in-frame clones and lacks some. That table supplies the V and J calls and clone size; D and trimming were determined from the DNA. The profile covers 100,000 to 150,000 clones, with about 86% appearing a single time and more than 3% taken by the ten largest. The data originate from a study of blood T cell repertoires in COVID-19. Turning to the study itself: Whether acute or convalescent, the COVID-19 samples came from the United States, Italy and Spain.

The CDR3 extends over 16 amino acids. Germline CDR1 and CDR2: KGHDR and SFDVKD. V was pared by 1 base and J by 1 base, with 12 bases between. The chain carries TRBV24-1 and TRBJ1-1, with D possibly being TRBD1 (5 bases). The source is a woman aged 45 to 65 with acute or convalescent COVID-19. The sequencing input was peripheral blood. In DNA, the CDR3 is TGTGCCACCAGTGATTTAGGGGCAGGGCAGAACACTGAAGCTTTCTTT. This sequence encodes CATSDLGAGQNTEAFF.